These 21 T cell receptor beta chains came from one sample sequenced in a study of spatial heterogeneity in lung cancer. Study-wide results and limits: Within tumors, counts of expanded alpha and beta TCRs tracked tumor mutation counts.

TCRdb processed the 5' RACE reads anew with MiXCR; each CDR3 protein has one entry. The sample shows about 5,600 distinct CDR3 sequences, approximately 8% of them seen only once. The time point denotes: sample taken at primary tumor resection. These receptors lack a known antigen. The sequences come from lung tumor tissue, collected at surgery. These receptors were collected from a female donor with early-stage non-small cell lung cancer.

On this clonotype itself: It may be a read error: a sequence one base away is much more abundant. CDR3 sequence (DNA): TGTGCCAGCGGCTCGGGCCAGAACACCGGGGAGCTGTTTTTT. Protein: CASGSGQNTGELFF. The J gene is TRBJ2-2, the V gene TRBV2, with D hard to call. V was shortened by 8 bases and J by 1 base, with 11 bases between the two germline ends. The CDR3 has 14 residues. Germline loops: CDR1 SNHLY, CDR2 FYNNEI.

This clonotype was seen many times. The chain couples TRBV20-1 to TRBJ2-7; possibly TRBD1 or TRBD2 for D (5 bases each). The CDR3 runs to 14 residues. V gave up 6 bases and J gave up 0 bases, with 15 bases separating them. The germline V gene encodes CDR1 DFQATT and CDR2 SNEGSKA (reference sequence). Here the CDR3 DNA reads TGCAGTGCAGCCGGGGCCCGAAGCTCCTACGAGCAGTACGTC. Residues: CSAAGARSSYEQYV.

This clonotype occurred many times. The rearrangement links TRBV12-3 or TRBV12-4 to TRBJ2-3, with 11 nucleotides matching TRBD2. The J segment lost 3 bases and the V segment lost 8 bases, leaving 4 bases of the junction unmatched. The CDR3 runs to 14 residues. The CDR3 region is CASGRLAGTDTQYF. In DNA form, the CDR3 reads TGTGCCAGCGGCCGACTAGCGGGAACAGATACGCAGTATTTT.

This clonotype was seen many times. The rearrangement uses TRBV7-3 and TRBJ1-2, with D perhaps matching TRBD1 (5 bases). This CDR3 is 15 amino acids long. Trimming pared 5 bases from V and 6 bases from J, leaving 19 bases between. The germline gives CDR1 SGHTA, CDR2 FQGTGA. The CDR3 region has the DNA TGTGCCAGCAGCCCAAACAAGGGCGGGGGGAATGGCTACACCTTC. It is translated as CASSPNKGGGNGYTF.

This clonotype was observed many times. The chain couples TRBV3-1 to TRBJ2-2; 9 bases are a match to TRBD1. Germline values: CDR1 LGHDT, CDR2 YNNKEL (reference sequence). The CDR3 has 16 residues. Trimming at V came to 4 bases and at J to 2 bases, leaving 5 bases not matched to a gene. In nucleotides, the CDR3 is TGTGCCAGCAGCCCTTTGGGACAGGGAAACACCGGGGAGCTGTTTTTT. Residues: CASSPLGQGNTGELFF.

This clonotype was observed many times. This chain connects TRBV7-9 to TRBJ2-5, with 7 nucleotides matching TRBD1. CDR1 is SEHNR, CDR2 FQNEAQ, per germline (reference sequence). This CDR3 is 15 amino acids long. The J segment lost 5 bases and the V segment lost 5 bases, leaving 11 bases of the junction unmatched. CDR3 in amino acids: CASSTGTGAFETQYF. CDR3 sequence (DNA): TGTGCCAGCAGCACTGGTACAGGGGCATTTGAGACCCAGTACTTC. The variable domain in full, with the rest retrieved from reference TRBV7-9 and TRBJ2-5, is DTGVSQNPRHKITKRGQNVTFRCDPISEHNRLYWYRQTLGQGPEFLTYFQNEAQLEKSRLLSDRFSAERPKGSFSTLEIQRTEQGDSAMYLCASSTGTGAFETQYFGPGTRLLVL.

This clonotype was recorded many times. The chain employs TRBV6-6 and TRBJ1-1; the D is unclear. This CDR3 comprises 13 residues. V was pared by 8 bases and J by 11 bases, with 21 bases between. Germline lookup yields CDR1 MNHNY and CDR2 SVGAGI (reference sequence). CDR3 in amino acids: CASLGDTPHDAFF. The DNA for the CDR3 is TGTGCCAGCCTAGGTGATACCCCGCATGACGCTTTCTTT.

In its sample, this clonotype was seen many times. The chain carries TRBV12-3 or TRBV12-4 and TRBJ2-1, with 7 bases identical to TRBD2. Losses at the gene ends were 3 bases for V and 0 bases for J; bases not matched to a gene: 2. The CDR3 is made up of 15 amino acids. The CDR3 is CASSFWGGSYNEQFF. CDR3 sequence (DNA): TGTGCCAGCAGTTTTTGGGGGGGCTCCTACAATGAGCAGTTCTTC.

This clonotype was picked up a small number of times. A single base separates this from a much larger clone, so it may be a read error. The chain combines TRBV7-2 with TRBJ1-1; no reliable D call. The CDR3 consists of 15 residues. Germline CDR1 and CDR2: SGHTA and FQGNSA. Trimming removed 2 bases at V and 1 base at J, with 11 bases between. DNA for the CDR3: TGTGCCAGCAGCTTATCTAGTGACACGAACACTGAAGCTTTCTTT. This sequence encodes CASSLSSDTNTEAFF.

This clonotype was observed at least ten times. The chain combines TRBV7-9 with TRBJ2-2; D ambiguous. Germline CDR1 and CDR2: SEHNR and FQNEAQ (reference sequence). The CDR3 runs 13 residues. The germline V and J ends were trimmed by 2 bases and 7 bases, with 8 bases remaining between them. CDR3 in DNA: TGTGCCAGCAGCTTACTAGGGAACGGGGAGCTGTTTTTT. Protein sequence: CASSLLGNGELFF.

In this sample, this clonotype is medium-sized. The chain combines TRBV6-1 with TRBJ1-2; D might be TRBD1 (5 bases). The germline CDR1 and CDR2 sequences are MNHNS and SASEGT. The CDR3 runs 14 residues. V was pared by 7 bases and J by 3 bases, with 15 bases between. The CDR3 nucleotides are TGTGCCAGCACCCCCGGGCCCAGGGACTATGGCTACACCTTC. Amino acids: CASTPGPRDYGYTF.

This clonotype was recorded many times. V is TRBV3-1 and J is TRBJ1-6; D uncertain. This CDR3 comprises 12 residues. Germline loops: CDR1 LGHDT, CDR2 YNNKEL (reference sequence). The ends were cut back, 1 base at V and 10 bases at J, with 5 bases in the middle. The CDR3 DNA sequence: TGTGCCAGCAGCCAAGGGTCATCACCCCTCCACTTT. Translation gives CASSQGSSPLHF. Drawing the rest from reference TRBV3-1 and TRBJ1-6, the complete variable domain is DTAVSQTPKYLVTQMGNDKSIKCEQNLGHDTMYWYKQDSKKFLKIMFSYNNKELIINETVPNRFSPKSPDKAHLNLHINSLELGDSAVYFCASSQGSSPLHFGNGTRLTVT.

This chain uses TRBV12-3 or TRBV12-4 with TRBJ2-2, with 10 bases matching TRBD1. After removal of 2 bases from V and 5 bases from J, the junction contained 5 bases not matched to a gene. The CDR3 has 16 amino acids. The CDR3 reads CASSLRGQGRTGELFF. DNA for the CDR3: TGTGCCAGCAGTTTACGGGGACAGGGGAGAACCGGGGAGCTGTTTTTT.

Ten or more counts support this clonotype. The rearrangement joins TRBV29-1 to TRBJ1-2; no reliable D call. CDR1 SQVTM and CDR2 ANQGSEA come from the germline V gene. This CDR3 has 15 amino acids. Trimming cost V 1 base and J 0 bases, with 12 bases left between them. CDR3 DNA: TGCAGCGTTGAAGGCCCCGTGGGAGCTAACTATGGCTACACCTTC. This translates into CSVEGPVGANYGYTF. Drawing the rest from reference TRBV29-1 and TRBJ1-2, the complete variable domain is SAVISQKPSRDICQRGTSLTIQCQVDSQVTMMFWYRQQPGQSLTLIATANQGSEATYESGFVIDKFPISRPNLTFSTLTVSNMSPEDSSIYLCSVEGPVGANYGYTFGSGTRLTVV.

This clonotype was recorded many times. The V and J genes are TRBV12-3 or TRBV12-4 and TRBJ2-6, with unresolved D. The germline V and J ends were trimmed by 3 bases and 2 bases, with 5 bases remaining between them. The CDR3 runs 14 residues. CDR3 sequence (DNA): TGTGCCAGCAGTTTTGGGGCTGGGGCCAACGTCCTGACTTTC. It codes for CASSFGAGANVLTF.

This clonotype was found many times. In nucleotides, the CDR3 is TGTGCCAGCAGCTTACTCAGGGGGCACACTGAAGCTTTCTTT. It is translated as CASSLLRGHTEAFF. The chain uses TRBV13 and TRBJ1-1; 8 bases line up with TRBD1. CDR1 PRHDT and CDR2 FYEKMQ come from the germline V gene (reference sequence). The ends lost 2 bases at V and 3 bases at J; junction bases unmatched: 2. The CDR3 is made up of 14 amino acids.

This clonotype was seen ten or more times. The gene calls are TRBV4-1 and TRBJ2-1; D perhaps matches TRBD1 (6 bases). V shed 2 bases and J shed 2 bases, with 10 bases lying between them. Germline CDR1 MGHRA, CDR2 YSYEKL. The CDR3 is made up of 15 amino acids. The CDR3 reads CASSQSWTAYNEQFF. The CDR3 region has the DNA TGCGCCAGCAGCCAATCGTGGACAGCCTACAATGAGCAGTTCTTC.

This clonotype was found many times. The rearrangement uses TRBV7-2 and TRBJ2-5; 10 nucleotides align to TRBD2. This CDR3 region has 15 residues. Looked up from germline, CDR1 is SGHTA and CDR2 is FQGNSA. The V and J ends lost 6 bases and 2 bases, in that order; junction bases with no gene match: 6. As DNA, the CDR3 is TGTGCCAGCAGGCGACGGACTAGCGGTCAAGAGACCCAGTACTTC. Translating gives CASRRRTSGQETQYF.

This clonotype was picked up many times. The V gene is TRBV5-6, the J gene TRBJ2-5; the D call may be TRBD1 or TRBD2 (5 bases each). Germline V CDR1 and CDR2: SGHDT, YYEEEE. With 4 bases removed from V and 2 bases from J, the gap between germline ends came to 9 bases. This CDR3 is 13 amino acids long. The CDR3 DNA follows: TGTGCCAGCAGCGTGGGGGATCAAGAGACCCAGTACTTC. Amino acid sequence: CASSVGDQETQYF.

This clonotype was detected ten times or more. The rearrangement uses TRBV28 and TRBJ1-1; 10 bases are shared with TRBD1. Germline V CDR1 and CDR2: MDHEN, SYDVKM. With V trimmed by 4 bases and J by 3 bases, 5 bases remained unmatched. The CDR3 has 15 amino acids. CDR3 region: CASSWGQGLDTEAFF. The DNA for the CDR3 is TGTGCCAGCAGTTGGGGACAGGGGCTTGACACTGAAGCTTTCTTT.

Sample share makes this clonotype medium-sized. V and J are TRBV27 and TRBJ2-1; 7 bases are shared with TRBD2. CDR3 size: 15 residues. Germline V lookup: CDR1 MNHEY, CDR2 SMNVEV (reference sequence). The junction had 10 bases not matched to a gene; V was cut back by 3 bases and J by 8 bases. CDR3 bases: TGTGCCAGCAGTTTGGTGCGGGAGTATGGAGATGAGCAGTTCTTC. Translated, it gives CASSLVREYGDEQFF.